Presented here are 26 T cell receptor beta chains from one specimen sequenced in a study of blood T cell repertoires in COVID-19 (dated by TCRdb to between 2020 and 2021). Receptor libraries were prepared by the immunoSEQ multiplex PCR assay. Not all clones reach the TCRdb copy of this immuneACCESS table, which keeps in-frame sequences only. Checked studies attribute under half of the gap to unresolved V genes and leave the rest unexplained. Here the sample has some 100,000 clones; 81% occur a single time. 4.4% of the sample lies in the top ten. Material: peripheral blood. All receptors derive from a man in his sixties with acute or convalescent COVID-19.

V and J are TRBV19 and TRBJ2-6, with 8 bases lining up with TRBD1. V lost 10 bases and J lost 8; bases outside the gene matches: 10. The CDR3 has 14 amino acids. From germline, CDR1 is LNHDA and CDR2 SQIVND (reference sequence). DNA of the CDR3: TGTGCCACCTCGGACAGGGCAATGTCCAACGTCCTGACTTTC. Translation gives CATSDRAMSNVLTF.

This chain links TRBV12-3 or TRBV12-4 with TRBJ1-1; TRBD1 aligns across 7 bases. V dropped 7 bases and J dropped 4; count of bases not matched to a gene: 6. The CDR3 loop spans 13 amino acids. The CDR3 reads CASTSDRATEAFF. The DNA of the CDR3 is TGTGCCAGCACCTCCGACAGGGCCACTGAAGCTTTCTTT.

The chain combines TRBV19 with TRBJ2-5, with TRBD1 identical over 7 bases. Trimming at V came to 5 bases and at J to 0 bases, leaving 12 bases not matched to a gene. Looked up from germline, CDR1 is LNHDA and CDR2 is SQIVND (reference sequence). The CDR3 runs 17 residues. The CDR3 reads CASSSSGQVSYQETQYF. DNA for the CDR3: TGTGCCAGTAGTTCGTCCGGACAGGTTTCGTACCAAGAGACCCAGTACTTC. Together with reference TRBV19 and TRBJ2-5, the CDR3 gives the full variable domain: DGGITQSPKYLFRKEGQNVTLSCEQNLNHDAMYWYRQDPGQGLRLIYYSQIVNDFQKGDIAEGYSVSREKKESFPLTVTSAQKNPTAFYLCASSSSGQVSYQETQYFGPGTRLLVL.

This clone was seen once. The V call is TRBV19, the J call TRBJ2-2, with D possibly being TRBD1 (6 bases). Germline V gene data show CDR1 as LNHDA and CDR2 as SQIVND (reference sequence). The CDR3 is 14 residues long. V lost 5 bases and J 4 bases, leaving 11 bases between the germline ends. The CDR3 sequence is CASSPGVVTGELFF. The DNA of the CDR3 is TGTGCCAGTAGTCCAGGGGTGGTCACCGGGGAGCTGTTTTTT.

This clone was seen a handful of times. The chain uses TRBV5-8 and TRBJ1-2, with TRBD1 as a possible D gene (6 bases). The V gene lost 4 bases and the J gene lost 8 bases, with 24 bases spanning the gap. The germline gives CDR1 SGHTS, CDR2 YDEGEE. The CDR3 runs 16 residues. The chain's CDR3 is CASSPGAGATLWGYTF. CDR3 nucleotides: TGTGCCAGCAGCCCCGGGGCAGGGGCCACCCTGTGGGGCTACACCTTC.

The chain carries TRBV5-4 and TRBJ1-6, with TRBD1 identical over 8 bases. Germline-derived CDR1 and CDR2 are SGHNT and YYREEE (reference sequence). The ends lost 4 bases at V and 10 bases at J; junction bases unmatched: 10. This CDR3 is built from 15 residues. The CDR3 region has the DNA TGTGCCAGCAGCCCACAGGGGGGGAAAATGTCACCCCTCCACTTT. Its protein is CASSPQGGKMSPLHF.

This chain uses TRBV9 with TRBJ2-3; 7 bases match TRBD1. This CDR3 is built from 16 residues. Germline loops: CDR1 SGDLS, CDR2 YYNGEE. V lost 0 bases, J lost 3 bases, and 7 bases stayed unmatched. For the CDR3, the DNA is TGTGCCAGCAGCGTAGAGGGGGCCGGGGTGACAGATACGCAGTATTTT. As protein: CASSVEGAGVTDTQYF.

The chain combines TRBV12-3 or TRBV12-4 with TRBJ2-5; D might be TRBD2 (6 bases). V shed 6 bases and J shed 5 bases, with 13 bases lying between them. The CDR3 length is 13 residues. CDR3 DNA sequence: TGTGCCAGCAGGAAGACTAGTTGGGAGACCCAGTACTTC. It yields the protein CASRKTSWETQYF.

The chain employs TRBV10-3 and TRBJ2-1; 9 bases match TRBD1. Germline CDR1 ENHRY, CDR2 SYGVKD. The CDR3 length is 19 residues. The ends lost 0 bases at V and 6 bases at J; junction bases unmatched: 15. The CDR3 sequence is CAISESGGTGTGSSNEQFF. CDR3 nucleotides: TGTGCCATCAGTGAGTCGGGGGGAACCGGGACAGGGAGTTCCAATGAGCAGTTCTTC.

The chain joins TRBV5-6 to TRBJ1-1; TRBD1 matches 7 bases. The CDR3 sequence is 14 residues long. V lost 4 bases, J lost 5 bases, and 8 bases stayed unmatched. The germline CDR1 and CDR2 sequences are SGHDT and YYEEEE. CDR3 nucleotide sequence: TGTGCCAGCAGCGCACTACAGGGGTGGACTGAAGCTTTCTTT. This translates into CASSALQGWTEAFF.

This clone occurred a few times. This chain uses TRBV7-9 with TRBJ2-7, with 11 nucleotides matching TRBD1. Per germline, CDR1 SEHNR and CDR2 FQNEAQ (reference sequence). The CDR3 contains 15 residues. Trimming took 2 bases from V and 3 from J; bases not matched to a gene: 3. The CDR3 DNA sequence: TGTGCCAGCAGCTTAAGGACAGGGGGCAGCTACGAGCAGTACTTC. Translating gives CASSLRTGGSYEQYF.

This chain connects TRBV5-8 to TRBJ2-5; a possible D gene is TRBD2 (7 bases). The V and J ends lost 4 bases and 5 bases respectively, with 18 bases between them. The CDR3 totals 15 residues. CDR1 is SGHTS, CDR2 YDEGEE, per germline. This CDR3 is CASSARGRGAETQYF. CDR3 DNA sequence: TGTGCCAGCAGCGCTCGAGGCCGGGGGGCGGAGACCCAGTACTTC.

This clone has more than one count but fewer than ten. The chain carries TRBV19 and TRBJ2-2; possible D gene TRBD2, 5 bases. This CDR3 region has 15 residues. The germline V and J ends were trimmed by 6 bases and 0 bases, with 11 bases remaining between them. Germline loops: CDR1 LNHDA, CDR2 SQIVND (reference sequence). CDR3 amino acids: CASSPRGTNTGELFF. CDR3 DNA: TGTGCCAGTAGCCCCCGGGGTACGAACACCGGGGAGCTGTTTTTT.

V and J are TRBV5-1 and TRBJ1-4, with 8 bases identical to TRBD1. CDR3 length: 14 residues. Germline-derived CDR1 and CDR2 are SGHRS and YFSETQ. After removal of 0 bases from V and 5 bases from J, the junction contained 0 bases not matched to a gene. This chain's CDR3 is CASSLGTGNEKLFF. Here the CDR3 DNA reads TGCGCCAGCAGCTTGGGGACAGGGAATGAAAAACTGTTTTTT.

The chain recombines TRBV2 with TRBJ2-7; possibly TRBD1 for D (6 bases). The CDR3 runs to 17 residues. Looked up from germline, CDR1 is SNHLY and CDR2 is FYNNEI. V lost 2 bases and J 0 bases, leaving 17 bases between the germline ends. In nucleotides, the CDR3 is TGTGCCAGCAGTGAATGGGTCTACAGGGTTCACTCCTACGAGCAGTACTTC. It codes for CASSEWVYRVHSYEQYF.

The chain has TRBV4-3 and TRBJ2-3; the D is unclear. Trimming left V 4 bases short and J 0 bases short, with 8 bases between. Germline-derived CDR1 and CDR2 are LGHNA and YSLEER. This CDR3 has 14 amino acids. In nucleotides, the CDR3 is TGCGCCAGCAGCCCCATGGCCAGCACAGATACGCAGTATTTT. As protein: CASSPMASTDTQYF.

The V and J genes are TRBV7-9 and TRBJ2-1; TRBD2 agrees at 8 bases. The germline CDR1 and CDR2 sequences are SEHNR and FQNEAQ (reference sequence). Trimming cost V 1 base and J 7 bases; bases outside gene matches: 9. CDR3 size: 16 residues. CDR3 in DNA: TGTGCCAGCAGCTTAGTTGAAAGCCTAGCGGGTAATGAGCAGTTCTTC. Amino acid sequence: CASSLVESLAGNEQFF. Combining the CDR3 with reference TRBV7-9 and TRBJ2-1 gives the whole variable domain DTGVSQNPRHKITKRGQNVTFRCDPISEHNRLYWYRQTLGQGPEFLTYFQNEAQLEKSRLLSDRFSAERPKGSFSTLEIQRTEQGDSAMYLCASSLVESLAGNEQFFGPGTRLTVL.

The chain has TRBV10-2 and TRBJ2-1; maybe TRBD2 (6 bases). The CDR3 is made up of 14 amino acids. Per germline, CDR1 WSHSY and CDR2 SAAADI. Trimming pared 10 bases from V and 5 bases from J, leaving 18 bases between. Written as DNA, the CDR3 is TGCGCCACCTATCCGGGACTGGGAAACAATGAGCAGTTCTTC. Protein product: CATYPGLGNNEQFF.

A note on this clone: Different DNA sequences within this sample yield the same CDR3. The chain employs TRBV18 and TRBJ1-1, with unresolved D. This CDR3 is built from 13 residues. The germline V gene has CDR1 KGHSH and CDR2 LQKENI. The V gene lost 6 bases and the J gene lost 0 bases, with 8 bases spanning the gap. This CDR3 is CASSPDMNTEAFF. CDR3 in DNA: TGTGCCAGCTCCCCAGACATGAACACTGAAGCTTTCTTT.

Only one count was recorded for this clone. The rearrangement joins TRBV5-8 to TRBJ1-1, with 9 positions matching TRBD1. CDR3 length: 16 residues. After removal of 4 bases from V and 0 bases from J, the junction contained 7 bases not matched to a gene. Germline CDR1 and CDR2: SGHTS and YDEGEE. For the CDR3, the DNA is TGTGCCAGCAGCAGAAGGGACAGGGCACTGAACACTGAAGCTTTCTTT. It codes for CASSRRDRALNTEAFF.

This clone occurred once. V gene TRBV5-6 combines with J gene TRBJ2-2, with 11 nucleotides matching TRBD2. The CDR3 loop spans 15 amino acids. CDR1 is SGHDT, CDR2 YYEEEE, per germline. V was pared by 4 bases and J by 4 bases, with 3 bases of the junction left unmatched. The CDR3 is CASSGLAGGTGELFF. CDR3 DNA: TGTGCCAGCAGCGGGCTAGCGGGAGGCACCGGGGAGCTGTTTTTT. Full variable domain (outside the CDR3, taken from reference TRBV5-6 and TRBJ2-2): DAGVTQSPTHLIKTRGQQVTLRCSPKSGHDTVSWYQQALGQGPQFIFQYYEEEERQRGNFPDRFSGHQFPNYSSELNVNALLLGDSALYLCASSGLAGGTGELFFGEGSRLTVL.

The rearrangement uses TRBV28 and TRBJ1-1; D is ambiguous. The CDR3 is made up of 13 amino acids. Germline loops: CDR1 MDHEN, CDR2 SYDVKM. The V end was cut by 8 bases, the J end by 2 bases, with 12 bases between. The CDR3 nucleotides are TGTGCCAGCTTGTTACAGCTTAACACTGAAGCTTTCTTT. Amino acid sequence: CASLLQLNTEAFF.

The chain employs TRBV15 and TRBJ1-5; 9 nucleotides agree with TRBD1. The length of the CDR3 is 18 residues. V was clipped by 3 bases and J by 6 bases; unmatched bases: 15. Germline CDR1 and CDR2: LNHNV and YYDKDF (reference sequence). In DNA, the CDR3 is TGTGCCACCAGCAGGAAAACAGGGGGCGTTGGTTCCGCTCAGCCCCAGCATTTT. Residues: CATSRKTGGVGSAQPQHF.

This clone was seen only once. DNA of the CDR3: TGTGCCAGCAGCTTAGGGACTAGCCTCGGTGAGCAGTTCTTC. As protein: CASSLGTSLGEQFF. This chain uses TRBV7-3 with TRBJ2-1; 9 nucleotides line up with TRBD2. This CDR3 has 14 amino acids. With 2 bases clipped from V and 9 bases from J, the junction kept 5 bases outside the gene matches. Germline lookup yields CDR1 SGHTA and CDR2 FQGTGA.

This clone occurred a few times. This chain connects TRBV4-1 to TRBJ1-6; D call uncertain. The CDR3 sequence is 15 residues long. The V gene's germline CDR1 is MGHRA and CDR2 YSYEKL. V lost 6 bases and J lost 1, with 10 bases in between. The DNA for the CDR3 is TGCGCCAGCAGTACCGAGGGTTCCTATAATTCACCCCTCCACTTT. This encodes CASSTEGSYNSPLHF.

The V and J genes are TRBV11-2 and TRBJ1-2, with D perhaps matching TRBD1 (5 bases). V shed 1 base and J shed 6 bases, with 15 bases lying between them. The length of the CDR3 is 15 residues. Germline-derived CDR1 and CDR2 are SGHAT and FQNNGV. CDR3 in amino acids: CASSLARFRGDGYTF. The CDR3 DNA reads as TGTGCCAGCAGCTTAGCTCGTTTTAGGGGCGATGGCTACACCTTC.